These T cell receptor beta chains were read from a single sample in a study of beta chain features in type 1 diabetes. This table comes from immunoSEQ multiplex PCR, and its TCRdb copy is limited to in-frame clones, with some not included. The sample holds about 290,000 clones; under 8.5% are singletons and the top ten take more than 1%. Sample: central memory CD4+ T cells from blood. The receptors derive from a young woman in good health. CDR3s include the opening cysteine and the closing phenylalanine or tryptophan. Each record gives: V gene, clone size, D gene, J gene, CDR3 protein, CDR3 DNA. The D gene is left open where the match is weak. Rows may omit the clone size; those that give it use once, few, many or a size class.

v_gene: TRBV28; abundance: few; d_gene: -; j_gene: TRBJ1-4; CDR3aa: CASSPEKLFF; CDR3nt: TGTGCCAGCTCTCCTGAAAAACTGTTTTTT
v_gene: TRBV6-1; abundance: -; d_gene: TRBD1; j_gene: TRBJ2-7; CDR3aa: CASSEREGQGLIIGAYEQYF; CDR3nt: TGTGCCAGCAGTGAAAGGGAGGGACAGGGACTTATTATTGGTGCCTACGAGCAGTACTTC
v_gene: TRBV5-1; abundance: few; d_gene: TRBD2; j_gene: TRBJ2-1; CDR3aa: CASSSAGLAARGGYNEQFF; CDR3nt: TGCGCCAGCAGCTCCGCGGGACTAGCGGCCCGGGGGGGCTACAATGAGCAGTTCTTC
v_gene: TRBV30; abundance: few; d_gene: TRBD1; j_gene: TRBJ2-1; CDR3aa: CAWSRDSTYNEQFF; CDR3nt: TGTGCCTGGAGCCGGGACAGTACATACAATGAGCAGTTCTTC
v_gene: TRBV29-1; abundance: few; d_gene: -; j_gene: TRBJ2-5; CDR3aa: CSVTGHRQGKSETQYF; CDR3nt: TGCAGCGTTACTGGACATCGGCAGGGGAAATCGGAGACCCAGTACTTC
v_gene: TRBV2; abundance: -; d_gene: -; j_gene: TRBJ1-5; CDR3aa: CASSSSGAGQPQHF; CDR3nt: TGTGCCAGCAGTTCTTCAGGGGCAGGTCAGCCCCAGCATTTT
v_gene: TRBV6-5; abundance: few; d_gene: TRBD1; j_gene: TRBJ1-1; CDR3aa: CASSTRQGTEAFF; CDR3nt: TGTGCCAGCAGTACCCGACAGGGAACTGAAGCTTTCTTT
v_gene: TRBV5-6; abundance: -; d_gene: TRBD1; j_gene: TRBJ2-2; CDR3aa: CASSFAAGTGNTGELFF; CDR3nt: TGTGCCAGCAGCTTTGCTGCCGGGACAGGCAACACCGGGGAGCTGTTTTTT
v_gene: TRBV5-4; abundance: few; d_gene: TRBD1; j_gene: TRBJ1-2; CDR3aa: CASSLGRDRDGYTF; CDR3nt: TGTGCCAGCAGCTTGGGCCGGGACAGGGATGGCTACACCTTC
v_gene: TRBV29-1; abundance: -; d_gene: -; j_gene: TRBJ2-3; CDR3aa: CSVVEGGSTDTQYF; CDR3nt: TGCAGCGTCGTTGAGGGGGGAAGCACAGATACGCAGTATTTT
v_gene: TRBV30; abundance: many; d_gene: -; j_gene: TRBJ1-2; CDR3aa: CAWSAGVGGYTF; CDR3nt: TGTGCCTGGAGTGCCGGGGTTGGTGGCTACACCTTC
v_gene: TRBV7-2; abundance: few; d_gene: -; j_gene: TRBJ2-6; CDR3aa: CASSSRGGSGANVLTF; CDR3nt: TGTGCCAGCAGCTCGCGTGGTGGCTCTGGGGCCAACGTCCTGACTTTC
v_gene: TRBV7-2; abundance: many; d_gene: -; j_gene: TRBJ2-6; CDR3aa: CASSLSLISGANVLTF; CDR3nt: TGTGCCAGCAGCTTAAGTTTAATCTCTGGGGCCAACGTCCTGACTTTC
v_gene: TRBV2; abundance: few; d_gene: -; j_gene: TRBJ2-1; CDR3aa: CASSGSRNEQFF; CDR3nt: TGTGCCAGCAGTGGATCCCGGAATGAGCAGTTCTTC
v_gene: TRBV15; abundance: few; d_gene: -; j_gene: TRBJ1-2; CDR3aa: CATSRDPPGRSGYTF; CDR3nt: TGTGCCACCAGCAGAGATCCCCCGGGCCGAAGTGGCTACACCTTC
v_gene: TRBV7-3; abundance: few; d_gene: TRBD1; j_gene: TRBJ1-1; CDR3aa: CASSSREGQGTEAFF; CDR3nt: TGTGCCAGCAGCTCCCGGGAGGGACAGGGTACTGAAGCTTTCTTT
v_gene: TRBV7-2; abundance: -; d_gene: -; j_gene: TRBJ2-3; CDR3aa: CASSSSTFVSTDTQYF; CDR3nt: TGTGCCAGCAGCTCTTCAACCTTCGTGAGCACAGATACGCAGTATTTT
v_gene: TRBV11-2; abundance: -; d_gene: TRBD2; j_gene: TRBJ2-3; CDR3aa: CASSGPLGGGVSTQYF; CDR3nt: TGTGCCAGCAGCGGACCTTTGGGCGGGGGGGTTTCTACGCAGTATTTT
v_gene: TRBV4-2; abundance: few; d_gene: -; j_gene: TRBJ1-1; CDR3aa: CASSPQGWTEAFF; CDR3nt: TGTGCCAGCAGCCCCCAGGGTTGGACTGAAGCTTTCTTT
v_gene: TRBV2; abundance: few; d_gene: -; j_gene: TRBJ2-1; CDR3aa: CASSKLGPLVGEQFF; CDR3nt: TGTGCCAGCAGCAAACTGGGACCCTTGGTGGGTGAGCAGTTCTTC
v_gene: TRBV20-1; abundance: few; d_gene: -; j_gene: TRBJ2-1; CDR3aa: CSARYNEQFF; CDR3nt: TGCAGTGCTCGGTACAATGAGCAGTTCTTC
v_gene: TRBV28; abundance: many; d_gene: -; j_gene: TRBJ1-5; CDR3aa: CASSWQPQHF; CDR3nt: TGTGCCAGCAGTTGGCAGCCCCAGCATTTT
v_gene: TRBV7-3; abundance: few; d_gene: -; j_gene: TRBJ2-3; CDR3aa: CASSLISLTDTQYF; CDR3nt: TGTGCCAGCAGCTTAATTAGTCTGACAGATACGCAGTATTTT
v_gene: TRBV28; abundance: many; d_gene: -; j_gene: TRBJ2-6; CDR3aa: CASRVRHSGANVLTF; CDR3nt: TGTGCCAGCAGGGTACGGCACTCTGGGGCCAACGTCCTGACTTTC
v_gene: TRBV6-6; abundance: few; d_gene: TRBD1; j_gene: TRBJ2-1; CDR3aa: CASSTRQGTYNEQFF; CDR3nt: TGTGCCAGCAGCACCCGACAGGGGACTTACAATGAGCAGTTCTTC
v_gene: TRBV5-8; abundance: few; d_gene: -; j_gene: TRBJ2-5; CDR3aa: CASPPQLYQETQYF; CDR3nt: TGTGCCAGCCCTCCCCAGCTGTACCAAGAGACCCAGTACTTC
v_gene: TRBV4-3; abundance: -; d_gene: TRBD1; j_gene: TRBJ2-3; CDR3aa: CASSQRQGFSTDTQYF; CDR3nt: TGCGCCAGCAGCCAAAGACAGGGTTTCTCCACAGATACGCAGTATTTT
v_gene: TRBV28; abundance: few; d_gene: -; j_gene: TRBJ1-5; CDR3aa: CASSEVSNQPQHF; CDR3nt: TGTGCCAGCAGTGAGGTGAGCAATCAGCCCCAGCATTTT
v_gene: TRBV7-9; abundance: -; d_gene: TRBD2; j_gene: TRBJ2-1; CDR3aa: CASSLSGGAANEQFF; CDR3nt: TGTGCCAGCAGCTTAAGCGGGGGGGCCGCCAATGAGCAGTTCTTC
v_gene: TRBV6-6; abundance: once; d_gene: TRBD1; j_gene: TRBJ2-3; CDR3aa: CASSRDRVTDTQYF; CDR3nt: TGTGCCAGCAGCCGGGACAGGGTAACAGATACGCAGTATTTT
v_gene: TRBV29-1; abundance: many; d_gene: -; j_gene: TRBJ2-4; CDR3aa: CSVEAGARDIQYF; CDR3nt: TGCAGCGTTGAGGCAGGGGCCCGGGACATTCAGTACTTC
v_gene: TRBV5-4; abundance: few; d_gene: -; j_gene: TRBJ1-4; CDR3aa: CASTIGQRNEKLFF; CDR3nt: TGTGCCAGCACCATAGGACAGCGTAATGAAAAACTGTTTTTT
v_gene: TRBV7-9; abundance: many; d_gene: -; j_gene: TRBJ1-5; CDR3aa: CASSLDDQPQHF; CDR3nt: TGTGCCAGCAGCTTAGACGATCAGCCCCAGCATTTT
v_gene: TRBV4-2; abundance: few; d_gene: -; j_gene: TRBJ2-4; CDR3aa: CASSPGDIENIQYF; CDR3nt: TGTGCCAGCAGCCCCGGGGACATAGAGAACATTCAGTACTTC
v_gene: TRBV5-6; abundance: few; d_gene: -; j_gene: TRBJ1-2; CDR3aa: CASSFSNYGYTF; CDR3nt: TGTGCCAGCAGCTTTTCTAACTATGGCTACACCTTC
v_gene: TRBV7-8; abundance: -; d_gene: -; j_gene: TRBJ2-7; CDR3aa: CASSPQGGVYEQYF; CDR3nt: TGTGCCAGCAGCCCTCAGGGGGGGGTCTACGAGCAGTACTTC
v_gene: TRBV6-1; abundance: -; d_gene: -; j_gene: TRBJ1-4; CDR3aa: CASSDRGEKLFF; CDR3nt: TGTGCCAGCAGTGACCGCGGGGAAAAACTGTTTTTT
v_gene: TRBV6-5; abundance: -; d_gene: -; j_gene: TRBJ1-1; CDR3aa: CASIGTEAFF; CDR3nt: TGTGCCAGCATTGGGACTGAAGCTTTCTTT
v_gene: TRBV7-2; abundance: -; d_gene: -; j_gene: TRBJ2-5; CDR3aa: CASSWGYQETQYF; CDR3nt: TGTGCCAGCAGCTGGGGGTACCAAGAGACCCAGTACTTC
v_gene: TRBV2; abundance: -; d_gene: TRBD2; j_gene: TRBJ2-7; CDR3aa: CASSKVAGGVSYEQYF; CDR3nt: TGTGCCAGCAGCAAAGTAGCGGGAGGGGTCTCCTACGAGCAGTACTTC
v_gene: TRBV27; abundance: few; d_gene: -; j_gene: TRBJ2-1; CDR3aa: CASSLTLVSEQFF; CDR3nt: TGTGCCAGCAGTTTAACCCTAGTTAGCGAGCAGTTCTTC
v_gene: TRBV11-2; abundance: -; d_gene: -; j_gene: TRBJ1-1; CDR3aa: CASSPPGGGAFF; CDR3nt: TGTGCCAGCAGCCCCCCTGGGGGAGGAGCTTTCTTT
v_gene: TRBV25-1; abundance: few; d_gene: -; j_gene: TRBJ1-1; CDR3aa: CASSEHFRSNTEAFF; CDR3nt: TGTGCCAGCAGTGAGCATTTTCGGTCGAACACTGAAGCTTTCTTT
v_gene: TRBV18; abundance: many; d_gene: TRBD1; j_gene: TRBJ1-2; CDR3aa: CASSPSQGAANYGYTF; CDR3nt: TGTGCCAGCTCACCTAGCCAGGGGGCGGCCAACTATGGCTACACCTTC
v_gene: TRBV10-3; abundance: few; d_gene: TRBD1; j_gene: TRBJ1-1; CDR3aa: CAISESWTGGADTEAFF; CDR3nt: TGTGCCATCAGTGAGTCGTGGACAGGGGGCGCGGACACTGAAGCTTTCTTT
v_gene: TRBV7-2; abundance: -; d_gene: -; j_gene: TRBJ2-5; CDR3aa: CASSLVWGEETQYF; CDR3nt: TGTGCCAGCAGCTTAGTGTGGGGGGAAGAGACCCAGTACTTC
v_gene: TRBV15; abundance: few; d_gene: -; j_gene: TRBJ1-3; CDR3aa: CATSRDTPRTSSGNTIYF; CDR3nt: TGTGCCACCAGCAGAGATACACCTAGGACAAGCTCTGGAAACACCATATATTTT